This TCR beta chain appears in the sequencing data of a study of T cells in Graves' hyperthyroidism and ophthalmopathy. Study summary: Peripheral blood specimens were obtained at initial diagnosis, prior to any treatment.

TCR beta CDR3 regions were amplified from RNA transcripts. HTBI primers were the set used in a first-round RT-PCR of the TCR CDR3. TCRdb processed the multiplex PCR reads anew with MiXCR; each CDR3 protein has one entry. The table has more than 500,000 distinct CDR3 sequences, around 16% seen once. This clonotype was seen only a few times. The ends were cut back, 6 bases at V and 6 bases at J, with 12 bases in the middle. Germline CDR1 WSHSY, CDR2 SAAADI. This CDR3 spans 13 amino acids. The specimen sequenced was blood. The TCR originated in a woman between 25 and 40 years old with Graves' ophthalmopathy. This rearrangement joins TRBV10-2 to TRBJ2-1; a weak D match, TRBD1 (6 bases). The CDR3: CASRGASSNEQFF. CDR3 DNA sequence: TGCGCCAGCAGGGGGGCCAGTAGCAATGAGCAGTTCTTC.